These 30 T cell receptor beta chains came from one sample sequenced in a study of OX40 agonist ivuxolimab in advanced cancers. Produced via immunoSEQ multiplex PCR; TCRdb's table is partial and in-frame only. Of more than 30,000 clones in the sample, about 88% were seen once. The sample in question was CD4+ or CD8+ T cells sorted from blood, obtained in a trial of the OX40 agonist ivuxolimab. The receptor source for this set is an adult with an advanced solid tumor such as melanoma, head and neck, liver or kidney cancer.

The J gene is TRBJ1-3, the V gene TRBV25-1, with D perhaps matching TRBD1 (6 bases). The CDR3 is 15 amino acids. V was trimmed by 4 bases and J by 0 bases, leaving 10 bases between them. The germline gives CDR1 MGHDK, CDR2 SYGVNS. The CDR3, as DNA: TGTGCCAGCAGTGTTGGACAGAGCTCTGGAAACACCATATATTTT. Encoded protein: CASSVGQSSGNTIYF.

The J gene is TRBJ2-5, the V gene TRBV19; D not resolved. V lost 1 base to trimming and J lost 4 bases, with 7 bases between them. Germline CDR1 LNHDA, CDR2 SQIVND (reference sequence). The CDR3 extends over 13 amino acids. CDR3 DNA sequence: TGTGCCAGTAGTATAGTAGGGTCAGAGACCCAGTACTTC. This codes for CASSIVGSETQYF.

V is TRBV18 and J is TRBJ1-1; 9 nucleotides line up with TRBD1. CDR3 length: 14 residues. Germline CDR1 and CDR2: KGHSH and LQKENI. The V and J ends lost 6 bases and 7 bases, in that order; junction bases with no gene match: 9. This chain's CDR3 is CASSADRGGDEAFF. CDR3 bases: TGTGCCAGCTCGGCCGACAGGGGGGGAGATGAAGCTTTCTTT.

The rearrangement links TRBV6-9 to TRBJ1-4; the D is unclear. CDR1 and CDR2 from the germline V gene are MNHGY and SVAAGI. V lost 3 bases to trimming and J lost 1 base, with 3 bases between them. This CDR3 spans 13 amino acids. The DNA of the CDR3 is TGTGCCAGCAGTTACGGAACTAATGAAAAACTGTTTTTT. This sequence encodes CASSYGTNEKLFF.

The rearrangement links TRBV7-6 to TRBJ2-2; D tentatively reads TRBD1 or TRBD2 (7 bases each). Trimming took off 2 bases at V and 4 bases at J, with 26 bases between the two ends. Germline V gives CDR1 SGHVS, CDR2 FNYEAQ. The CDR3 has 20 amino acids. The CDR3 here is CASSLMSAGGGPRGTGELFF. The CDR3 DNA reads TGTGCCAGCAGCTTAATGTCCGCAGGGGGGGGGCCCCGGGGCACCGGGGAGCTGTTTTTT.

The chain is built from TRBV9 and TRBJ2-4; 10 bases are a match to TRBD1. V lost 4 bases, J lost 8 bases, and 12 bases stayed unmatched. This CDR3 spans 16 amino acids. Germline V gene sequence: CDR1 SGDLS, CDR2 YYNGEE. The CDR3 coding sequence is TGTGCCAGCAGCCCTAACTTCGGACAGGGGGGATACATTCAGTACTTC. It yields the protein CASSPNFGQGGYIQYF.

This chain uses TRBV9 with TRBJ2-1, with TRBD2 as a possible D gene (5 bases). Germline V gene data show CDR1 as SGDLS and CDR2 as YYNGEE. V was cut by 0 bases and J by 5 bases, with 21 bases left in between. The CDR3 loop spans 18 amino acids. The CDR3 is CASSVGFGVELADNEQFF. The CDR3 coding sequence is TGTGCCAGCAGCGTAGGATTTGGTGTGGAGCTAGCCGACAATGAGCAGTTCTTC.

The chain has TRBV12-1 and TRBJ1-4; the table's D call TRBD1 went unverified against the DNA. TRBV12-1 is an annotated pseudogene. This CDR3 is 15 amino acids long. The chain's CDR3 is CASSSGQANNEKLFF. CDR3 sequence (DNA): TGTGCCAGCAGTTCCGGACAGGCCAATAATGAAAAACTGTTTTTT.

The sample holds one count of this clone. CDR3 amino acids: CASSAPGGFAEATYEQYF. The DNA for the CDR3 is TGTGCCAGCAGCGCGCCTGGGGGGTTCGCAGAGGCCACCTACGAGCAGTACTTC. The chain joins TRBV7-6 to TRBJ2-7; the D gene is possibly TRBD2 (6 bases). With 5 bases removed from V and 2 bases from J, the gap between germline ends came to 25 bases. Germline-derived CDR1 and CDR2 are SGHVS and FNYEAQ. The CDR3 runs 18 residues.

The CDR3 DNA reads as TGTGCCAGCAGCCCGGACAGGGGGCGGGTTGAGCAGTTCTTC. Amino acid sequence: CASSPDRGRVEQFF. The genes are TRBV7-2 and TRBJ2-1; 11 bases align to TRBD1. Germline-derived CDR1 and CDR2 are SGHTA and FQGNSA. The junction had 6 bases not matched to a gene; V was cut back by 5 bases and J by 9 bases. This CDR3 is 14 amino acids long.

In its sample, this clone was seen once. This sequence joins TRBV14 and TRBJ1-1; 9 nucleotides align to TRBD1. There are 13 residues in the CDR3. Germline CDR1 and CDR2: SGHDN and FVKESK. After removal of 5 bases from V and 11 bases from J, the junction contained 9 bases not matched to a gene. In DNA, the CDR3 is TGTGCCAGCAGCTTCACAGGGGGCTTAAAGGCTTTCTTT. Translated: CASSFTGGLKAFF.

CDR3: CASSAPTGGYGYTF. The CDR3 DNA is TGTGCCAGCAGCGCACCGACAGGGGGCTATGGCTACACCTTC. The chain carries TRBV9 and TRBJ1-2; 9 bases fit TRBD1. The CDR3 is 14 amino acids. V shed 3 bases, J shed 4 bases, and the junction held 4 bases outside the gene matches. Germline V gene data show CDR1 as SGDLS and CDR2 as YYNGEE.

This chain connects TRBV5-8 to TRBJ2-7, with TRBD1 matching 8 bases. Germline loops: CDR1 SGHTS, CDR2 YDEGEE. V lost 0 bases and J lost 7; bases outside the gene matches: 9. CDR3 length: 15 residues. CDR3 bases: TGTGCCAGCAGCTTGGGGACAGGGAGCGCGTGGGAGCAGTACTTC. Translated, it gives CASSLGTGSAWEQYF.

This clone was detected a few times. The rearrangement joins TRBV7-3 to TRBJ1-6; D might be TRBD1 (5 bases). The CDR3 has 11 residues. Trimming took off 8 bases at V and 9 bases at J, with 8 bases between the two ends. Germline values: CDR1 SGHTA, CDR2 FQGTGA. Here the CDR3 reads CASGGGSPLHF. CDR3 sequence (DNA): TGTGCCAGCGGGGGAGGTTCACCCCTCCACTTT.

This chain links TRBV7-9 with TRBJ1-1; weak D call: TRBD1 (5 bases). CDR3 length: 14 amino acids. Germline V gene lookup returns CDR1 SEHNR and CDR2 FQNEAQ (reference sequence). V lost 3 bases, J lost 1 base, and 9 bases lay in between. The CDR3 sequence is CASSFWQGNTEAFF. The CDR3 DNA is TGTGCCAGCAGCTTTTGGCAGGGGAACACTGAAGCTTTCTTT. Full variable domain (missing parts from reference TRBV7-9 and TRBJ1-1): DTGVSQNPRHKITKRGQNVTFRCDPISEHNRLYWYRQTLGQGPEFLTYFQNEAQLEKSRLLSDRFSAERPKGSFSTLEIQRTEQGDSAMYLCASSFWQGNTEAFFGQGTRLTVV.

This clone was counted a single time. V usage is TRBV27 and J usage is TRBJ2-3; unclear D gene. The CDR3 is made up of 14 amino acids. V was trimmed by 1 base and J by 0 bases, leaving 5 bases between them. Germline CDR1 MNHEY, CDR2 SMNVEV (reference sequence). CDR3 coding DNA: TGTGCCAGCAGTTTATACGGTAGCACAGATACGCAGTATTTT. Translation: CASSLYGSTDTQYF.

The chain employs TRBV29-1 and TRBJ2-5; TRBD2 matches 8 bases. CDR1 SQVTM and CDR2 ANQGSEA come from the germline V gene. The J segment lost 5 bases and the V segment lost 4 bases, leaving 0 bases of the junction unmatched. The CDR3 runs 11 residues. CDR3 residues: CSVGTSETQYF. CDR3 DNA sequence: TGCAGCGTTGGGACTAGCGAGACCCAGTACTTC.

The CDR3 region is CASSVRPSAYEQYF. The CDR3 DNA reads TGTGCCAGCAGCGTAAGACCTAGTGCCTACGAGCAGTACTTC. The chain is built from TRBV9 and TRBJ2-7; D uncertain. V was trimmed by 1 base and J by 2 bases, leaving 10 bases between them. Germline CDR1 reads SGDLS; CDR2 reads YYNGEE. The CDR3 runs to 14 residues.

The rearrangement joins TRBV4-3 to TRBJ2-1, with a weak D call TRBD2 (6 bases). The germline CDR1 and CDR2 sequences are LGHNA and YSLEER. The V and J ends lost 0 bases and 4 bases respectively, with 16 bases between them. The CDR3 is 17 residues long. The CDR3 DNA is TGCGCCAGCAGCCAAGATCTAGGAGGGACCACTTACAATGAGCAGTTCTTC. Amino acids: CASSQDLGGTTYNEQFF.

The rearrangement uses TRBV6-5 and TRBJ2-7, with a tentative D call TRBD1 (5 bases). Germline CDR1 MNHEY, CDR2 SVGAGI. Trimming shortened V by 2 bases and J by 6 bases, and 11 bases separated the two germline ends. The CDR3 consists of 13 residues. In DNA, the CDR3 is TGTGCCAGCAGTTACGGCAGGGCCGGCGAGCAGTACTTC. This encodes CASSYGRAGEQYF.

This clone was found a few times. V and J are TRBV10-3 and TRBJ1-2; D is perhaps TRBD1 (5 bases). Germline V lookup: CDR1 ENHRY, CDR2 SYGVKD. Trimming pared 3 bases from V and 2 bases from J, leaving 13 bases between. This CDR3 has 15 amino acids. The CDR3 coding sequence is TGTGCCATCAGTGAAGCGGGAGCAGGGAACTATGGCTACACCTTC. Its protein product is CAISEAGAGNYGYTF.

V and J are TRBV7-3 and TRBJ2-1; D may correspond to TRBD1 or TRBD2 (5 bases each). CDR1 is SGHTA and CDR2 is FQGTGA in the germline V gene. The germline V and J ends were trimmed by 4 bases and 8 bases, with 18 bases remaining between them. This CDR3 is built from 15 residues. As DNA, the CDR3 is TGTGCCAGCAGCTGGAATGGTGCAGGGACGGATGAGCAGTTCTTC. Translated, it gives CASSWNGAGTDEQFF.

This rearrangement joins TRBV19 to TRBJ2-5, with D unclear. V was trimmed by 10 bases and J by 2 bases, leaving 14 bases between them. Germline V gene lookup returns CDR1 LNHDA and CDR2 SQIVND (reference sequence). This CDR3 region has 13 residues. The CDR3 bases are TGTGCCATCGTGACGGAAAGACAAGAGACCCAGTACTTC. It is translated as CAIVTERQETQYF.

The chain joins TRBV5-1 to TRBJ1-4; D may be TRBD1 (6 bases). The ends were cut back, 4 bases at V and 2 bases at J, with 12 bases in the middle. CDR3 length equals 15 residues. From germline, CDR1 is SGHRS and CDR2 YFSETQ. CDR3 loop: CASSVQGSTNEKLFF. The CDR3 DNA is TGCGCCAGCAGCGTACAGGGTAGTACTAATGAAAAACTGTTTTTT.

The gene calls are TRBV19 and TRBJ1-5; no clear D gene. The CDR3 consists of 13 residues. CDR1 and CDR2 from the germline V gene are LNHDA and SQIVND (reference sequence). Trimming removed 0 bases from V and 9 bases from J, with 9 bases in between. Here the CDR3 reads CASSIDREPPQHF. In nucleotides, the CDR3 is TGTGCCAGTAGTATAGATCGGGAACCGCCCCAGCATTTT. The complete variable domain, with remaining parts taken from reference TRBV19 and TRBJ1-5, reads DGGITQSPKYLFRKEGQNVTLSCEQNLNHDAMYWYRQDPGQGLRLIYYSQIVNDFQKGDIAEGYSVSREKKESFPLTVTSAQKNPTAFYLCASSIDREPPQHFGDGTRLSIL.

This chain links TRBV29-1 with TRBJ1-1, with unresolved D. The CDR3 runs to 13 residues. The germline gives CDR1 SQVTM, CDR2 ANQGSEA. CDR3 region: CTARVGQNTEAFF. Here the CDR3 DNA reads TGCACCGCCCGGGTCGGGCAGAACACTGAAGCTTTCTTT.

In nucleotides, the CDR3 is TGTGCCAGCATTATTGAGCACAGTTTTAATTCACCCCTCCACTTT. This codes for CASIIEHSFNSPLHF. The J gene is TRBJ1-6, the V gene TRBV6-5, with no clear D. Germline assignment: CDR1 MNHEY and CDR2 SVGAGI. The CDR3 has 15 amino acids. The ends were cut back, 7 bases at V and 6 bases at J, with 16 bases in the middle.

This chain connects TRBV7-2 to TRBJ2-7; D assignment may be TRBD1 or TRBD2 (5 bases each). The CDR3 contains 15 residues. Deletions cut 5 bases from V and 3 bases from J, with 17 bases between. Per the germline V gene, CDR1 is SGHTA and CDR2 is FQGNSA. The CDR3, as DNA: TGTGCCAGCAGCCCTGACCGGGACCGAAACTACGAGCAGTACTTC. As protein: CASSPDRDRNYEQYF.

The chain joins TRBV7-2 to TRBJ2-1; 11 bases match TRBD2. Trimming removed 1 base from V and 0 bases from J; junction bases left unmatched: 8. The CDR3 has 19 amino acids. CDR1 SGHTA and CDR2 FQGNSA come from the germline V gene. The CDR3 coding sequence is TGTGCCAGCAGCTTAGGGCCCCTAGCGGGGGGCACCTCCTACAATGAGCAGTTCTTC. It codes for CASSLGPLAGGTSYNEQFF.

On this clone: A read error may produce the germline difference seen at one junction end. The chain combines TRBV5-4 with TRBJ1-4; unclear D gene. The germline V gene encodes CDR1 SGHNT and CDR2 YYREEE (reference sequence). CDR3 length equals 15 residues. CDR3 protein: CASSPDAATNEKLLF. Here the CDR3 DNA reads TGTGCCAGCAGCCCGGACGCGGCAACTAATGAAAAACTGCTTTTT. Filled out from reference TRBV5-4 and TRBJ1-4, the complete variable domain reads ETGVTQSPTHLIKTRGQQVTLRCSSQSGHNTVSWYQQALGQGPQFIFQYYREEENGRGNFPPRFSGLQFPNYSSELNVNALELDDSALYLCASSPDAATNEKLLFGSGTQLSVL.